The rows below give T cell receptor beta chains drawn from one sample of a study of T cell responses to AZD1222 COVID-19 vaccine. TCRdb's copy holds only in-frame clones and misses some; the assay was immunoSEQ multiplex PCR. The sample yields 100,000 to 150,000 clones, roughly 90% seen once. Sequenced material: peripheral blood, taken on day 0 of AZD1222 vaccination. These receptor sequences come from an adult in good health. Both conserved end residues are part of each CDR3. Fields, in order: V gene, CDR3 length, D gene, J gene, CDR3 DNA, CDR3 protein. A D gene is named only where the DNA matches it firmly.

v_gene: TRBV12-2
len: 15
d_gene: .
j_gene: TRBJ1-5
CDR3nt: TGTGCAAGTCGCTTGTCAGGGGCGGACAATCAGCCCCAGCATTTT
CDR3aa: CASRLSGADNQPQHF

v_gene: TRBV5-1
len: 16
d_gene: TRBD2
j_gene: TRBJ2-7
CDR3nt: TGCGCCAGCAGCTTGATAGATGCTAGCGGGGGGGCCGAGCAGTACTTC
CDR3aa: CASSLIDASGGAEQYF

v_gene: TRBV19
len: 13
d_gene: TRBD1
j_gene: TRBJ1-2
CDR3nt: TGTGCCAGTACCCAGGGGGCTAACTATGGCTACACCTTC
CDR3aa: CASTQGANYGYTF

v_gene: TRBV19
len: 13
d_gene: TRBD1
j_gene: TRBJ1-2
CDR3nt: TGTGCCAGTAGAACAGGGGCCTACTATGGCTACACCTTC
CDR3aa: CASRTGAYYGYTF

v_gene: TRBV7-8
len: 14
d_gene: TRBD1
j_gene: TRBJ1-4
CDR3nt: TGTGCCAGCAGCTTACGGACAGGGGATGAAAAACTGTTTTTT
CDR3aa: CASSLRTGDEKLFF

v_gene: TRBV5-6
len: 16
d_gene: .
j_gene: TRBJ1-5
CDR3nt: TGTGCCAGCAGCTCGAGAAACACAGAAAGCAATCAGCCCCAGCATTTT
CDR3aa: CASSSRNTESNQPQHF

v_gene: TRBV15
len: 15
d_gene: TRBD1
j_gene: TRBJ2-1
CDR3nt: TGTGCCACCAGCAGAGTAACAGGGGATGGCTATGAGCAGTTCTTC
CDR3aa: CATSRVTGDGYEQFF

v_gene: TRBV27
len: 17
d_gene: .
j_gene: TRBJ1-1
CDR3nt: TGTGCCAGCAGTTCCCGGGGGAGGGGTATCATGAACACTGAAGCTTTCTTT
CDR3aa: CASSSRGRGIMNTEAFF

v_gene: TRBV28
len: 13
d_gene: .
j_gene: TRBJ2-2
CDR3nt: TGTGCCAGCAACCCTCGGACCTCCGGGGAGCTGTTTTTT
CDR3aa: CASNPRTSGELFF

v_gene: TRBV5-5
len: 15
d_gene: .
j_gene: TRBJ1-3
CDR3nt: TGTGCCAGCAGCACCGACAGGAGCTCTGGAAACACCATATATTTT
CDR3aa: CASSTDRSSGNTIYF

v_gene: TRBV18
len: 18
d_gene: .
j_gene: TRBJ1-1
CDR3nt: TGTGCCAGCTCACCAGGTAGGGAAACCTACGCTTGGGAAACTGAAGCTTTCTTT
CDR3aa: CASSPGRETYAWETEAFF